This T cell receptor (beta chain) was retrieved from a study of long-term antiretroviral therapy in people with HIV (dated 2022 in TCRdb). Background for the entire study: The earliest samples were collected about a decade before the 2015 WHO recommendation for immediate ART, when ART was typically delayed until CD4 counts fell. Whether ART initiation and durable HIV suppression were associated with changes in peripheral blood TRB repertoire composition and diversity was tested in a retrospective serial study. The cohort contributed fewer than 200 cryopreserved PBMC samples from around 30 adults with confirmed HIV infection, collected serially over a mean of about 6 years (range 1-12). Of the 25 to 30 participants with HIV, approximately twelve were female. No cross-contamination during QIAcube processing turned up in test extractions that ran a monoclonal T-cell line alongside approximately 35 polyclonal samples.

On this clone itself: Its antigen remains undetermined. Base quality data are lacking; no much larger clone is found one base away.

The paper as a whole reports these results and caveats: The samples span the years 2004 to 2017, and the ART regimens used at that time may not be as effective as current regimens. No data were available on ART adherence, viral resistance or therapy changes, limiting inferences about post-ART repertoire changes. At every time point, the repertoire was dominated by expanded TRB clones first identified before ART initiation, although this dominance fluctuated and, in many PLHIV, declined after ART. Since PBMC availability was limited, sequencing covered only the TCR beta chain, with no alpha chain pairing. Because pre-ART samples had limited cell numbers, profiling was done on unsorted PBMC rather than on sorted CD4+ and CD8+ T cells. HIV repertoires had narrower CDR3 length ranges than controls, and the network structure suggested an antigen-experienced repertoire that shifted only slightly toward naive after ART. A significant increase in TRB diversity was found to be associated with ART initiation, although TRB diversity was observed to remain significantly below that of transplant donor controls even after long-term ART.

CDR1 and CDR2, per the germline V gene, are SQVTM and ANQGSEA. From its cysteine to its phenylalanine, the CDR3 spans 14 amino acids. Kept here is only the CDR3 DNA, which spans 42 bases and is read in frame from base 1. V is pruned by 6 bases and J by 4 bases, leaving 6 bases of the junction without a gene match. Sequencing of the TRB variable region was done with the immunoSEQ hsTCRB v3.0 assay at survey level resolution. The target sequencing depth for TRB was roughly 40,000-55,000 T-cell genomes per sample. TRB libraries were pooled and sequenced on an Illumina MiSeq using a v3 150-cycle kit. From the authors' description of their analysis: Repertoire analysis was run in R within a reproducible Nextflow workflow that covered QC, data transformation and analysis. LymphoSeq2, an R package for AIRR-Seq data exploration, was used to implement custom analyses. Several samples that produced fewer than 5000 total TRB sequences were removed, so 150 to 200 HIV repertoires were analyzed. Among the approximately 190 retained HIV repertoires, fewer than 65 were collected before ART initiation and 120 to 130 after ART initiation. Repertoires were downsampled to 5000 TRB nucleotide sequences, with summary statistics averaged over 100 downsampling iterations. TRB sequences were retained for analysis only if CDR3 regions of at least seven amino acids were present. A Shannon entropy-derived clonality score and the Gini coefficient were used to measure diversity. In repertoire networks, the top 5000 CDR3 amino acid sequences were linked whenever an edit distance of one separated two sequences. Antigen specificity groups and MHC restriction were predicted for TRB CDR3 amino acid sequences with GLIPH2. Known CMV, EBV, HIV or tissue antigen associations were flagged by matching CDR3 amino acid sequences against VDJdb and McPAS-TCR. Pre-ART, post-ART and control groups were compared with Wilcoxon signed-rank tests and Holm-Bonferroni correction. The source is immuneACCESS, and TCRdb retained only in-frame sequences with V and J called. Part of the clones is not carried over; for the studies checked, unresolved V genes explain less than half of this, and the remainder is unexplained. From that table come the V and J calls and clone size; the DNA was used to work out D and trimming. The sample contains 15,000 to 20,000 clones, 80% to 85% of them found a single time. Under 9.5% of the sample is held by the ten biggest clonotypes.

Participants were included only if at least one PBMC sample before ART initiation and at least two post-ART samples were available. Every participant with HIV received treatment in the United States of America. Before DNA extraction, cryopreserved samples of 1-10 million PBMC were thawed and then washed. At the time of the earliest PBMC sample for each participant with HIV, ages ranged from roughly 23 to 60 years. Per participant, PBMC samples came from 1-4 timepoints prior to ART initiation and 2-8 timepoints following ART initiation, for a median of 7 samples. For every participant, serial HIV viral load, CD4+ T-cell count, ART history and demographic data were obtained. Using a Qiagen kit on a QIAcube, genomic DNA was extracted from unsorted PBMC, with samples processed in batches of 12.

This receptor chain uses TRBV29-1 and TRBJ1-5; 10 nucleotides in the junction match TRBD1. The sequence was collected from a man aged 50 to 59 with HIV. Material: unsorted PBMCs, obtained 0.3 years before starting antiretroviral therapy. The base sequence is TGCAGCGTACGGACAGGGGGTCGTAATCAGCCCCAGCATTTT. It translates as CSVRTGGRNQPQHF.